The 12 T cell receptor beta chains in this list originate from one sample, sequenced in a study of cytomegalovirus exposure and HLA in healthy donors (dated by TCRdb to the late 2010s). Library prep was done by the immunoSEQ multiplex PCR assay. The multiplex PCR relied on a mix of 60 forward primers for TCR Vbeta segments and 13 reverse primers for TCR Jbeta segments. TCRdb re-hosts the immuneACCESS table, in-frame sequences only. Its copies lack some clones; in the studies checked, an unresolved V gene accounts for under half of them, and the cause for the rest is not known. This sample gives 60,000 to 80,000 clones in total; more than 70% of them show up just once. In total, the top ten clones hold around 5% of the sample. The sample taken for sequencing was PBMCs. The receptor source for this set is a woman in her twenties or thirties in good health and CMV-seronegative.

This chain joins TRBV18 and TRBJ2-7, with TRBD1 matching 8 bases. Per the germline V gene, CDR1 is KGHSH and CDR2 is LQKENI. V trimming: 3 bases; J trimming: 5 bases; junction bases outside the gene matches: 6. This CDR3 has 14 amino acids. The CDR3 here is CASSPSGQGDEQYF. The CDR3 DNA reads TGTGCCAGCTCACCGTCAGGACAGGGAGACGAGCAGTACTTC.

This clone has more than one count but fewer than ten. The chain couples TRBV6-6 to TRBJ2-7, with 9 bases matching TRBD1. Germline assignment: CDR1 MNHNY and CDR2 SVGAGI (reference sequence). The CDR3 runs to 14 residues. V lost 6 bases to trimming and J lost 9 bases; unmatched junction nucleotides: 12. As DNA, the CDR3 is TGTGCCAGCAGCCCGGGACAGGGAAAAGGAGTGCAGTACTTC. Its protein is CASSPGQGKGVQYF.

This clone was detected once. This rearrangement joins TRBV19 to TRBJ2-7; TRBD1 matches at 11 bases. This CDR3 region has 15 residues. Germline V CDR1 and CDR2: LNHDA, SQIVND (reference sequence). With 2 bases clipped from V and 6 bases from J, the junction kept 6 bases outside the gene matches. CDR3 region: CASSIYRDRGVEQYV. In nucleotides, the CDR3 is TGTGCCAGTAGTATATACCGGGACAGGGGGGTCGAGCAGTACGTC.

The sample holds a few counts of this clone. The V call is TRBV2, the J call TRBJ1-1; 8 positions match TRBD1. The CDR3 covers 14 residues. V shed 7 bases and J 4 bases; nucleotides not matched to a gene: 8. Germline CDR1 and CDR2: SNHLY and FYNNEI. The DNA for the CDR3 is TGTGCCAGCACCATATTGGACAGGGTCACTGAAGCTTTCTTT. Translated: CASTILDRVTEAFF.

This chain connects TRBV7-9 to TRBJ1-3, with D perhaps TRBD1 (6 bases). The CDR3 spans 15 residues. Germline lookup yields CDR1 SEHNR and CDR2 FQNEAQ (reference sequence). Trimming stripped 2 bases from V and 0 bases from J, with 8 bases between. The chain's CDR3 is CASSLMGASGNTIYF. The CDR3 DNA reads TGTGCCAGCAGCTTAATGGGGGCCTCTGGAAACACCATATATTTT.

The V and J genes are TRBV27 and TRBJ2-7; the match to TRBD1 covers 7 bases. Germline-derived CDR1 and CDR2 are MNHEY and SMNVEV (reference sequence). V dropped 4 bases and J dropped 3; count of bases not matched to a gene: 9. This CDR3 region has 15 residues. The CDR3 spells CASSSAPTGYYEQYF. CDR3 nucleotides: TGTGCCAGCAGTTCCGCACCGACAGGGTACTACGAGCAGTACTTC.

The count of this clone is one. The rearrangement uses TRBV9 and TRBJ2-1, with D possibly matching TRBD2 (6 bases). Germline values: CDR1 SGDLS, CDR2 YYNGEE. Trimming took off 0 bases at V and 3 bases at J, with 13 bases between the two ends. CDR3 length: 16 residues. For the CDR3, the DNA is TGTGCCAGCAGCGTAGGATCTAGCGATTTCTACAATGAGCAGTTCTTC. This sequence encodes CASSVGSSDFYNEQFF.

This sequence joins TRBV9 and TRBJ2-3, with 13 bases fitting TRBD2. Germline V lookup: CDR1 SGDLS, CDR2 YYNGEE. This CDR3 region has 16 residues. Trimming at V came to 5 bases and at J to 6 bases, leaving 9 bases not matched to a gene. The CDR3 reads CASRAGTSGVVDTQYF. The CDR3 DNA reads TGTGCCAGCAGGGCAGGGACTAGCGGGGTGGTGGATACGCAGTATTTT.

The chain uses TRBV2 and TRBJ2-5; D is undetermined. V dropped 5 bases and J dropped 2 bases, with 3 bases sitting between them. Looked up from germline, CDR1 is SNHLY and CDR2 is FYNNEI. The CDR3 covers 11 residues. CDR3 DNA: TGTGCCAGCAGTATACAAGAGACCCAGTACTTC. It encodes CASSIQETQYF.

The rearrangement links TRBV28 to TRBJ1-4, with 9 bases identical to TRBD1. There are 14 residues in the CDR3. Germline lookup yields CDR1 MDHEN and CDR2 SYDVKM. Trimming removed 6 bases from V and 5 bases from J; junction bases left unmatched: 4. The CDR3 here is CASSRDRVNEKLFF. The CDR3 DNA reads as TGTGCCAGCAGCCGGGACAGGGTGAATGAAAAACTGTTTTTT.

The CDR3: CASSIHVDISYEQYF. The CDR3 DNA is TGTGCCAGTAGTATTCACGTCGACATATCCTACGAGCAGTACTTC. The chain joins TRBV19 to TRBJ2-5, with D hard to call. The end of the DNA fits TRBJ2-7 better, so the J call may be wrong. The CDR3 has 15 amino acids. The germline V gene encodes CDR1 LNHDA and CDR2 SQIVND (reference sequence).

This clone appeared a single time. The gene calls are TRBV5-1 and TRBJ2-3, with D maybe TRBD2 (8 bases). CDR3 size: 14 residues. V was trimmed by 3 bases and J by 5 bases, leaving 13 bases between them. Germline V gene sequence: CDR1 SGHRS, CDR2 YFSETQ. Here the CDR3 reads CASSSGGGIDTQYF. CDR3 nucleotide sequence: TGCGCCAGCAGCTCGGGAGGGGGCATAGATACGCAGTATTTT.